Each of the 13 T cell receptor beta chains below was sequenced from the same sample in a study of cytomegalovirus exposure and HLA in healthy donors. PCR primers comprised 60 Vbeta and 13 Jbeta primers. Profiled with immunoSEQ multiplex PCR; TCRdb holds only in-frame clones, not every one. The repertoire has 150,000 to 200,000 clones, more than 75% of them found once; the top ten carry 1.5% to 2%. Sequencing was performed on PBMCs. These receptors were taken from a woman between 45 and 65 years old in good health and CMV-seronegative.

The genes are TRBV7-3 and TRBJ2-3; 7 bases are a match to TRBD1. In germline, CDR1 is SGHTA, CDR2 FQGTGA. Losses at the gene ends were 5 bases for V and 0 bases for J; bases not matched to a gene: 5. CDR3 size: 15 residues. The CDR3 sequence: CASSVDRASTDTQYF. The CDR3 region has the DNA TGTGCCAGCAGCGTTGACAGGGCTAGCACAGATACGCAGTATTTT.

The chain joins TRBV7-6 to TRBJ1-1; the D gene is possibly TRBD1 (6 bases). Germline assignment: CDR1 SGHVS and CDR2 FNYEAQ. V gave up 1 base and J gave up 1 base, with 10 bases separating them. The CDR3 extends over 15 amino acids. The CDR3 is CASSLESGANTEAFF. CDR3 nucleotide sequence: TGTGCCAGCAGCTTAGAGTCAGGGGCGAACACTGAAGCTTTCTTT.

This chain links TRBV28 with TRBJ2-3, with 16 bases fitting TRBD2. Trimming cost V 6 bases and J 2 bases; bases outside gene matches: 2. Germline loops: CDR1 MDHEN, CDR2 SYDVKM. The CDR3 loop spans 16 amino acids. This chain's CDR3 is CASRGLAGGNTDTQYF. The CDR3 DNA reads TGTGCCAGCAGGGGACTAGCGGGAGGGAACACAGATACGCAGTATTTT.

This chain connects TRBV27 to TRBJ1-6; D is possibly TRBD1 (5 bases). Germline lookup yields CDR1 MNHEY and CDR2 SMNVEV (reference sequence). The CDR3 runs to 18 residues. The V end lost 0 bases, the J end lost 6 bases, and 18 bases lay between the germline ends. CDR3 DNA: TGTGCCAGCAGTTTATCACCCCCCCGACAGATACCTAATTCACCCCTCCACTTT. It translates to CASSLSPPRQIPNSPLHF.

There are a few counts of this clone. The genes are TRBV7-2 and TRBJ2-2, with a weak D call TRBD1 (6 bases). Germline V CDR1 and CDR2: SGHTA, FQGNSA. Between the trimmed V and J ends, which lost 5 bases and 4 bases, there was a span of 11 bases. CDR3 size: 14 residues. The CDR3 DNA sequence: TGTGCCAGCAGCAGCCAAGGGGGCACCGGGGAGCTGTTTTTT. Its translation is CASSSQGGTGELFF.

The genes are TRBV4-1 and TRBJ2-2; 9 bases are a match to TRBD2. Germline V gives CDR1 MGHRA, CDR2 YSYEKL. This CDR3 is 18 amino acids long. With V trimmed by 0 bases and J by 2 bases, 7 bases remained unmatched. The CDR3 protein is CASSQDSREGLNTGELFF. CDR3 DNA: TGCGCCAGCAGCCAAGATTCGCGGGAGGGCCTTAACACCGGGGAGCTGTTTTTT.

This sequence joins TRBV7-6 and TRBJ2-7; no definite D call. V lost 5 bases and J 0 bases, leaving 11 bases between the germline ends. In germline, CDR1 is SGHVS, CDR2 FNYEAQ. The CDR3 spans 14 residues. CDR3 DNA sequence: TGTGCCAGCAGCGGAGAGGTCCTCTCCTACGAGCAGTACTTC. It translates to CASSGEVLSYEQYF.

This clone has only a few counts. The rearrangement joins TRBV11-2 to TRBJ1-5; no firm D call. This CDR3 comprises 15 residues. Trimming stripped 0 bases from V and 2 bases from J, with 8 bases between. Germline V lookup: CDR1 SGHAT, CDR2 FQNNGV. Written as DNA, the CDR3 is TGTGCCAGCAGCTTAGATTCTGCGGGCAATCAGCCCCAGCATTTT. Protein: CASSLDSAGNQPQHF.

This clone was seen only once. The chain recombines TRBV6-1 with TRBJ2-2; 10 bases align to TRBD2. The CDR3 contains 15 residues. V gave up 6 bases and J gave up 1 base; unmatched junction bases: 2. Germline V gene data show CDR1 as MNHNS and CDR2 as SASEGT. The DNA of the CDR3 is TGTGCCAGCAGAGTAGCGGGGGGGAACACCGGGGAGCTGTTTTTT. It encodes CASRVAGGNTGELFF.

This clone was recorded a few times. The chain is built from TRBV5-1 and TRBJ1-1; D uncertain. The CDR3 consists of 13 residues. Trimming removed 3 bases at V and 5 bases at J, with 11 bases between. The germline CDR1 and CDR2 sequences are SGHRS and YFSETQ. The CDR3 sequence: CASSSHGETEAFF. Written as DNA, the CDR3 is TGCGCCAGCAGCTCCCACGGAGAGACTGAAGCTTTCTTT.

CDR3 nucleotide sequence: TGTGCCAGCAGCCCAGATTTGAACACTGAAGCTTTCTTT. Its translation: CASSPDLNTEAFF. The V gene is TRBV7-2, the J gene TRBJ1-1, with no clear D. This CDR3 comprises 13 residues. The germline CDR1 and CDR2 sequences are SGHTA and FQGNSA. Trimming removed 5 bases at V and 0 bases at J, with 7 bases between.

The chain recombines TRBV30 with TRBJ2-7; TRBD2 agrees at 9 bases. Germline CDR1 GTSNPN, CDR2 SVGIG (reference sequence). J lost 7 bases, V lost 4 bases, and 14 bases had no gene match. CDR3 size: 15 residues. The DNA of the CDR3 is TGTGCCTGGATACCTGGCGGGAGGGCCTGGGGAGAGCAGTACTTC. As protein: CAWIPGGRAWGEQYF.

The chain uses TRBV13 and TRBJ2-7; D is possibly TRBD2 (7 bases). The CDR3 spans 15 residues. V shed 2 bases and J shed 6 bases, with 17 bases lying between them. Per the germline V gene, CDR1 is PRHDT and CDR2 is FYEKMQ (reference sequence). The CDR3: CASSLYRGGGVEQYF. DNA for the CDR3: TGTGCCAGCAGCTTATATCGGGGAGGGGGGGTCGAGCAGTACTTC.